One sample yielded the 21 T cell receptor beta chains listed below, sequenced in a study of T cell changes during pregnancy in multiple sclerosis. The method was immunoSEQ multiplex PCR; TCRdb's version includes in-frame clones alone and lacks a portion of them. Counted here are approximately 74,000 clones, roughly 92% occurring once; the ten biggest clones make up under 3%. Here the sequenced sample was peripheral blood, taken before pregnancy. The receptors derive from a female donor with multiple sclerosis, enrolled in a pregnancy study.

CDR3 amino acids: CASSDRGRGGYTF. DNA of the CDR3: TGTGCCAGCAGTGACAGGGGGCGAGGCGGCTACACCTTC. The chain combines TRBV6-4 with TRBJ1-2; 7 positions agree with TRBD1. Unmatched junction bases numbered 5, after V lost 2 bases and J lost 8 bases. The CDR3 length is 13 residues. From germline, CDR1 is MRHNA and CDR2 SNTAGT.

This chain uses TRBV5-1 with TRBJ2-3; 11 nucleotides line up with TRBD2. Germline values: CDR1 SGHRS, CDR2 YFSETQ. This CDR3 is 17 amino acids long. With V trimmed by 9 bases and J by 2 bases, 14 bases remained unmatched. The CDR3 reads CATKAVPGLAATDTQYF. DNA of the CDR3: TGCGCCACCAAAGCAGTCCCGGGACTAGCGGCCACAGATACGCAGTATTTT.

The chain recombines TRBV28 with TRBJ1-2; maybe TRBD1 (6 bases). CDR3 length: 16 residues. CDR1 and CDR2 from the germline V gene are MDHEN and SYDVKM. V lost 2 bases and J lost 6, with 19 bases in between. This chain's CDR3 is CASSLDPPPGADGYTF. Here the CDR3 DNA reads TGTGCCAGCAGTTTAGACCCTCCTCCAGGGGCTGATGGCTACACCTTC.

CDR3 protein: CSVEGDRESYEQYF. The CDR3 DNA reads as TGCAGCGTTGAAGGGGACAGGGAGAGTTACGAGCAGTACTTC. This chain links TRBV29-1 with TRBJ2-7; 9 bases are shared with TRBD1. The CDR3 is made up of 14 amino acids. Germline trimming cut 1 base from V and 4 bases from J; bases unmatched to any gene: 5. CDR1 is SQVTM, CDR2 ANQGSEA, per germline.

The genes are TRBV28 and TRBJ2-7, with a possible D match to TRBD2 (6 bases). V lost 7 bases and J lost 2, with 15 bases in between. This CDR3 comprises 14 residues. Germline assignment: CDR1 MDHEN and CDR2 SYDVKM. CDR3 in amino acids: CASMTRLVPYEQYF. The DNA for the CDR3 is TGTGCCAGCATGACCCGACTAGTACCCTACGAGCAGTACTTC.

This clone appeared once. The rearrangement joins TRBV10-2 to TRBJ2-1; tentative D call: TRBD2 (6 bases). The V end lost 4 bases, the J end lost 9 bases, and 10 bases lay between the germline ends. Germline loops: CDR1 WSHSY, CDR2 SAAADI. CDR3 length: 12 residues. The CDR3 protein is CASSVAGGEQFF. The CDR3 coding sequence is TGCGCCAGCAGTGTGGCCGGGGGTGAGCAGTTCTTC.

This clone showed up just once. The chain couples TRBV28 to TRBJ2-7; D gene unclear. The germline CDR1 and CDR2 sequences are MDHEN and SYDVKM. The CDR3 spans 14 residues. Trimming took 3 bases from V and 0 from J, leaving 9 bases between them. The CDR3 sequence: CASSLYSVSYEQYF. DNA of the CDR3: TGTGCCAGCAGTTTGTACTCGGTCTCCTACGAGCAGTACTTC.

The chain couples TRBV4-2 to TRBJ1-5; no definite D call. The germline V gene encodes CDR1 LGHNA and CDR2 YNFKEQ. The CDR3 covers 13 residues. V dropped 1 base and J dropped 7 bases, with 8 bases sitting between them. The CDR3 coding sequence is TGTGCCAGCAGCCAAGGATGGGAGCAGCCCCAGCATTTT. Translating it yields CASSQGWEQPQHF.

The rearrangement links TRBV7-2 to TRBJ2-1; D uncertain. Germline loops: CDR1 SGHTA, CDR2 FQGNSA. V was trimmed by 7 bases and J by 5 bases, leaving 6 bases between them. The CDR3 extends over 11 amino acids. The CDR3 sequence is CASTPNNEQFF. The CDR3 DNA is TGTGCCAGCACCCCTAACAATGAGCAGTTCTTC.

This chain connects TRBV15 to TRBJ2-3; 7 bases map to TRBD1. The ends lost 8 bases at V and 4 bases at J; junction bases unmatched: 12. The CDR3 runs 15 residues. Germline V CDR1 and CDR2: LNHNV, YYDKDF (reference sequence). The CDR3 DNA sequence: TGTGCCACCTTGAAGGGCCAGGGGGAATCAGATACGCAGTATTTT. Its protein product is CATLKGQGESDTQYF.

This clone was recorded only once. This chain joins TRBV9 and TRBJ2-2; 7 nucleotides align to TRBD2. The CDR3 is made up of 13 amino acids. Trimming took 2 bases from V and 6 from J; bases not matched to a gene: 1. Per germline, CDR1 SGDLS and CDR2 YYNGEE. The CDR3 is CASSVTSSGELFF. DNA for the CDR3: TGTGCCAGCAGCGTGACTAGCTCCGGGGAGCTGTTTTTT.

V usage is TRBV30 and J usage is TRBJ2-5; 9 positions agree with TRBD2. With V trimmed by 4 bases and J by 9 bases, 6 bases remained unmatched. The length of the CDR3 is 12 residues. Per the germline V gene, CDR1 is GTSNPN and CDR2 is SVGIG (reference sequence). DNA for the CDR3: TGTGCCTGGAAACCTAGCGGGAAGGCCCAGTACTTC. It yields the protein CAWKPSGKAQYF.

The chain employs TRBV7-9 and TRBJ2-3; 8 positions agree with TRBD2. Losses at the gene ends were 1 base for V and 0 bases for J; bases not matched to a gene: 9. Germline values: CDR1 SEHNR, CDR2 FQNEAQ (reference sequence). The CDR3 covers 18 residues. CDR3 sequence (DNA): TGTGCCAGCAGCTTAGAAGCGGGAGTGGCAACTAGCACAGATACGCAGTATTTT. It specifies CASSLEAGVATSTDTQYF.

The chain combines TRBV2 with TRBJ2-6, with 8 nucleotides matching TRBD1. This CDR3 has 17 residues. The V segment lost 10 bases and the J segment 1 base; nucleotides outside the gene matches: 12. The germline V gene encodes CDR1 SNHLY and CDR2 FYNNEI. In DNA form, the CDR3 reads TGTGCCAACGTTATCCGGGACAGGAGATCTGGGGCCAACGTCCTGACTTTC. Its protein is CANVIRDRRSGANVLTF. The whole variable domain, remainder taken from reference TRBV2 and TRBJ2-6, is EPEVTQTPSHQVTQMGQEVILRCVPISNHLYFYWYRQILGQKVEFLVSFYNNEISEKSEIFDDQFSVERPDGSNFTLKIRSTKLEDSAMYFCANVIRDRRSGANVLTFGAGSRLTVL.

The J gene is TRBJ1-1, the V gene TRBV5-1; the D gene is possibly TRBD1 (6 bases). The CDR3 covers 17 residues. Trimming left V 2 bases short and J 0 bases short, with 17 bases between. Per the germline V gene, CDR1 is SGHRS and CDR2 is YFSETQ. CDR3 nucleotide sequence: TGCGCCAGCAGCTTTTTTCCCCGGGACACCTTGAACACTGAAGCTTTCTTT. Protein: CASSFFPRDTLNTEAFF.

The chain has TRBV7-9 and TRBJ1-4; D remains unclear. Per the germline V gene, CDR1 is SEHNR and CDR2 is FQNEAQ (reference sequence). The CDR3 is made up of 12 amino acids. Trimming removed 4 bases at V and 4 bases at J, with 4 bases between. CDR3 coding DNA: TGTGCCAGCAGCTCATTTAATGAAAAACTGTTTTTT. It codes for CASSSFNEKLFF.

This clone was seen a handful of times. The chain is built from TRBV9 and TRBJ1-1; a weak D match, TRBD1 (6 bases). V was clipped by 2 bases and J by 8 bases, with 13 bases between them. The CDR3 consists of 13 residues. Germline lookup yields CDR1 SGDLS and CDR2 YYNGEE. Written as DNA, the CDR3 is TGTGCCAGCAGCGTCCAGGGGACTAAGGAAGCTTTCTTT. As protein: CASSVQGTKEAFF.

The chain joins TRBV7-9 to TRBJ1-3; 7 bases line up with TRBD1. The germline CDR1 and CDR2 sequences are SEHNR and FQNEAQ (reference sequence). Trimming took 2 bases from V and 8 from J; bases not matched to a gene: 6. The CDR3 consists of 14 residues. The CDR3 region is CASSLTDRVDTIYF. The CDR3 DNA reads TGTGCCAGCAGCTTAACTGACAGGGTTGACACCATATATTTT.

The chain couples TRBV11-2 to TRBJ2-5; TRBD2 is a possible D gene (6 bases). This CDR3 has 14 amino acids. Trimming took 8 bases from V and 3 from J, leaving 16 bases between them. Germline assignment: CDR1 SGHAT and CDR2 FQNNGV. The CDR3 here is CASGRELAEETQYF. In DNA, the CDR3 is TGTGCCAGCGGGCGGGAACTAGCTGAAGAGACCCAGTACTTC.

In DNA form, the CDR3 reads TGTGCCAGCAGCGTAGATCCCCGGGGGGCGGACAATGAGCAGTTCTTC. Its protein is CASSVDPRGADNEQFF. The J gene is TRBJ2-1, the V gene TRBV9, with a weak D call TRBD2 (7 bases). Germline CDR1 is SGDLS and CDR2 is YYNGEE. The CDR3 runs to 16 residues. The V end lost 0 bases, the J end lost 5 bases, and 15 bases lay between the germline ends.

The V call is TRBV7-2, the J call TRBJ2-1; D may be TRBD2 (5 bases). The CDR3 runs 14 residues. The germline gives CDR1 SGHTA, CDR2 FQGNSA. Trimming removed 5 bases from V and 4 bases from J, with 12 bases in between. For the CDR3, the DNA is TGTGCCAGCAGCCCACAAGGGAGATACAATGAGCAGTTCTTC. Protein product: CASSPQGRYNEQFF.